The 29 T cell receptor beta chains reported below all come from one sample, sequenced in a study of molecular identifiers for immune sequencing clone quantification. TCRdb ran MiXCR on the PCR reads and lists one entry per CDR3 protein. The sample carries about 60,000 distinct CDR3 sequences, around a fifth recorded once. Specimen: naive CD8+ T cells from blood, with Jurkat cell RNA spiked in. Subset described: FACS-sorted CD8+CD4-CCR7+CD45RA+ naive T cells. The receptors derive from a human donor in good health. Some libraries in this study had Jurkat cell RNA spiked in.

This clonotype turned up a few times. J is TRBJ2-1 and V is TRBV28; TRBD2 matches 7 bases. This CDR3 spans 15 amino acids. In germline, CDR1 is MDHEN, CDR2 SYDVKM. V lost 7 bases, J lost 9 bases, and 15 bases stayed unmatched. CDR3 bases: TGTGCCAGCACCATGAGTCTAGCGGAGCACTTTGAGCAGTTCTTC. This gives the protein CASTMSLAEHFEQFF.

A remark on this clonotype: Since a much larger clone is just one base distant, this may be a read error. The chain employs TRBV2 and TRBJ2-3; 8 nucleotides agree with TRBD2. The CDR3 has 14 residues. After removal of 8 bases from V and 4 bases from J, the junction contained 8 bases not matched to a gene. Germline V gene sequence: CDR1 SNHLY, CDR2 FYNNEI. As DNA, the CDR3 is TGTGCCAGCGGCTCGGGGGGGGGAGCAGATACGCAGTATTTT. Encoded protein: CASGSGGGADTQYF.

This clonotype was detected many times. This chain links TRBV27 with TRBJ1-1; no reliable D call. Trimming shortened V by 0 bases and J by 6 bases, and 11 bases separated the two germline ends. This CDR3 has 14 amino acids. Germline loops: CDR1 MNHEY, CDR2 SMNVEV (reference sequence). The CDR3 bases are TGTGCCAGCAGTTTATCCCGAGGGTACCCTGAAGCTTTCTTT. Its protein is CASSLSRGYPEAFF.

This clonotype was seen many times. This sequence joins TRBV19 and TRBJ1-3; 8 nucleotides agree with TRBD1. The V gene end was trimmed by 10 bases and the J gene end by 0 bases; junction bases not matched to a gene: 8. The germline CDR1 and CDR2 sequences are LNHDA and SQIVND (reference sequence). CDR3 length: 15 residues. CDR3 protein: CATGQGRYSGNTIYF. The CDR3 DNA sequence: TGTGCCACTGGACAGGGACGATACTCTGGAAACACCATATATTTT.

The table lists this clonotype with many counts. The genes are TRBV30 and TRBJ2-5; 7 positions match TRBD2. The CDR3 extends over 14 amino acids. CDR1 is GTSNPN and CDR2 is SVGIG in the germline V gene (reference sequence). The J segment lost 5 bases and the V segment lost 2 bases, leaving 8 bases of the junction unmatched. CDR3 sequence: CAWSNGFGGETQYF. In DNA form, the CDR3 reads TGTGCCTGGAGTAACGGGTTCGGGGGGGAGACCCAGTACTTC.

This clonotype appeared a few times. This may come from a read error, since a much larger clone is one base off. V and J are TRBV7-3 and TRBJ2-3; 10 bases agree with TRBD2. Germline loops: CDR1 SGHTA, CDR2 FQGTGA. The CDR3 has 16 amino acids. The CDR3 region has the DNA TGTGCCAGCGGCTTAGCGGGAGGCCTCCTAGGAGATACGCAGTATTTT. It specifies CASGLAGGLLGDTQYF.

As regards this clonotype: A read error may be the cause here, since a much bigger clone is one base away. This is likely a read error, given that the CDR3 carries no conserved phenylalanine or tryptophan at its end. This chain uses TRBV24-1 with TRBJ1-5; D might be TRBD1 (6 bases). Germline V gives CDR1 KGHDR, CDR2 SFDVKD. The CDR3 has 13 amino acids. The ends were cut back, 7 bases at V and 4 bases at J, with 10 bases in the middle. The CDR3 sequence: CATSQDRNQPQHL. The CDR3 DNA reads TGTGCCACCAGCCAAGACAGGAATCAGCCCCAGCATCTT.

This chain links TRBV4-1 with TRBJ2-1; D perhaps matches TRBD2 (5 bases). Germline-derived CDR1 and CDR2 are MGHRA and YSYEKL. Trimming removed 5 bases from V and 5 bases from J, with 10 bases in between. This CDR3 is built from 13 residues. Here the CDR3 reads CASSNGLNNEQFF. The CDR3 DNA sequence: TGCGCCAGCAGCAACGGACTCAACAATGAGCAGTTCTTC.

Points on this clonotype: The CDR3 does not close with the conserved phenylalanine or tryptophan, likely indicating a read error. The limits of the CDR3 on the DNA are not certain, so only TCRdb's listed CDR3 is given. The chain is built from TRBV19 and TRBJ2-7. The CDR3 length equals 11 residues, ends included. Germline lookup yields CDR1 LNHDA and CDR2 SQIVND (reference sequence). The CDR3 protein is CATGLGYERYI.

This clonotype occurred many times. V usage is TRBV7-6 and J usage is TRBJ2-7; D ambiguous. This CDR3 has 13 amino acids. Germline CDR1 and CDR2: SGHVS and FNYEAQ. Trimming took off 1 base at V and 4 bases at J, with 8 bases between the two ends. CDR3 sequence (DNA): TGTGCCAGCAGCTTAGGGGCGGTTTACGAGCAGTACTTC. Residues: CASSLGAVYEQYF.

This clonotype has a handful of counts. This could be a read error, since a much larger clone is one nucleotide away. The V gene is TRBV19, the J gene TRBJ2-7, with 9 bases that match TRBD2. The CDR3 totals 15 residues. Germline lookup yields CDR1 LNHDA and CDR2 SQIVND (reference sequence). In DNA, the CDR3 is TGTGCCAGTAGTATAGACGCTAGCGGGGCCTACGAGCGGTACTTC. The encoded protein is CASSIDASGAYERYF.

This clonotype was recorded at least ten times. The V and J genes are TRBV24-1 and TRBJ1-5; weak D call: TRBD1 (6 bases). Deletions cut 7 bases from V and 4 bases from J, with 10 bases between. CDR1 KGHDR and CDR2 SFDVKD come from the germline V gene. This CDR3 spans 13 amino acids. CDR3 residues: CATSQDRNQPQHF. DNA for the CDR3: TGTGCCACCAGCCAAGACAGGAATCAGCCCCAGCATTTT.

DNA for the CDR3: TGTGCCAGCAGCTTAGCCGGGACGTTGAACACTGAAGCTTTCTTT. This sequence encodes CASSLAGTLNTEAFF. J is TRBJ1-1 and V is TRBV7-9, with D maybe TRBD1 (5 bases). V was cut by 0 bases and J by 0 bases, with 8 bases left in between. This CDR3 is built from 15 residues. Germline V gene sequence: CDR1 SEHNR, CDR2 FQNEAQ (reference sequence).

In its sample, this clonotype was seen a few times. V and J are TRBV5-5 and TRBJ1-1, with 11 positions matching TRBD1. The CDR3 has 14 amino acids. J was trimmed by 4 bases and V by 4 bases; bases with no gene match: 3. Per germline, CDR1 SGHKS and CDR2 YYEKEE (reference sequence). This chain's CDR3 is CASSHGTGGTEAFF. The CDR3 bases are TGTGCCAGCAGCCATGGGACAGGGGGCACTGAAGCTTTCTTT.

The sample holds many counts of this clonotype. This chain connects TRBV13 to TRBJ2-7, with a tentative D call TRBD1 (5 bases). CDR1 is PRHDT, CDR2 FYEKMQ, per germline (reference sequence). The CDR3 loop spans 14 amino acids. The V end lost 5 bases, the J end lost 6 bases, and 17 bases lay between the germline ends. CDR3 region: CASSPRQLKGEQYF. The CDR3 region has the DNA TGTGCCAGCAGCCCACGACAGTTGAAGGGCGAGCAGTACTTC.

This clonotype has a handful of counts. The V and J genes are TRBV7-9 and TRBJ1-1; D is unresolved. The ends were cut back, 3 bases at V and 6 bases at J, with 20 bases in the middle. In germline, CDR1 is SEHNR, CDR2 FQNEAQ (reference sequence). The CDR3 is 16 amino acids. Here the CDR3 DNA reads TGTGCCAGCAGCTTGGGAAAGGGCGGTTTAGCGGCTGAAGCTTTCTTT. Amino acids: CASSLGKGGLAAEAFF.

This clonotype has just a few counts. This rearrangement joins TRBV5-6 to TRBJ2-7, with 7 bases fitting TRBD1. Trimming took 2 bases from V and 4 from J; bases not matched to a gene: 6. The germline gives CDR1 SGHDT, CDR2 YYEEEE. The CDR3 extends over 14 amino acids. The CDR3 loop is CASSFGTARYEQYF. CDR3 coding DNA: TGTGCCAGCAGCTTTGGGACAGCTCGTTACGAGCAGTACTTC. Variable domain in full (rest from reference TRBV5-6 and TRBJ2-7): DAGVTQSPTHLIKTRGQQVTLRCSPKSGHDTVSWYQQALGQGPQFIFQYYEEEERQRGNFPDRFSGHQFPNYSSELNVNALLLGDSALYLCASSFGTARYEQYFGPGTRLTVT.

The sample holds many counts of this clonotype. V usage is TRBV4-3 and J usage is TRBJ2-1, with 10 bases fitting TRBD2. Germline V gene sequence: CDR1 LGHNA, CDR2 YSLEER. V lost 4 bases and J lost 8; bases outside the gene matches: 11. The CDR3 is 16 amino acids. In nucleotides, the CDR3 is TGCGCCAGCAGCCCAGGCCCTAGCGGGAGTTGGTATGAGCAGTTCTTC. It codes for CASSPGPSGSWYEQFF.

This clonotype was found many times. The chain links TRBV5-4 to TRBJ2-3; TRBD2 matches at 7 bases. The CDR3 totals 14 residues. The ends lost 2 bases at V and 3 bases at J; junction bases unmatched: 3. Per germline, CDR1 SGHNT and CDR2 YYREEE (reference sequence). This CDR3 reads CASSFAGETDTQYF. CDR3 DNA: TGTGCCAGCAGCTTCGCGGGAGAAACAGATACGCAGTATTTT.

This clonotype was seen at least ten times. This chain uses TRBV7-2 with TRBJ2-1; D is perhaps TRBD1 (5 bases). CDR3 size: 13 residues. Germline assignment: CDR1 SGHTA and CDR2 FQGNSA. V was trimmed by 6 bases and J by 6 bases, leaving 12 bases between them. CDR3 coding DNA: TGTGCCAGCAGACACATAAGGGGCAATGAGCAGTTCTTC. As protein: CASRHIRGNEQFF.

This clonotype was seen many times. CDR3 in DNA: TGTGCCAGCAGGCCTAGCGGGAGGTCCTACGAGCAGTACTTC. Amino acids: CASRPSGRSYEQYF. The rearrangement links TRBV28 to TRBJ2-7, with 11 bases matching TRBD2. V was clipped by 6 bases and J by 1 base; unmatched bases: 2. Germline V gene sequence: CDR1 MDHEN, CDR2 SYDVKM. This CDR3 spans 14 amino acids.

Regarding this clonotype: A much larger clone differs from this one at a single base, so this may be a read error. This rearrangement joins TRBV9 to TRBJ1-1; tentative D call: TRBD1 (5 bases). From germline, CDR1 is SGDLS and CDR2 YYNGEE. This CDR3 contains 14 residues. V was trimmed by 7 bases and J by 1 base, leaving 14 bases between them. CDR3 loop: CASGTGRGNTEAFF. The CDR3 DNA sequence: TGTGCCAGCGGCACGGGACGGGGGAACACTGAAGCTTTCTTT.

This clonotype was counted many times. This chain links TRBV27 with TRBJ2-5, with D maybe TRBD1 (5 bases). The CDR3 sequence is 16 residues long. With 1 base removed from V and 4 bases from J, the gap between germline ends came to 16 bases. Germline CDR1 reads MNHEY; CDR2 reads SMNVEV (reference sequence). CDR3 region: CASSLYLGQGGETQYF. CDR3 nucleotide sequence: TGTGCCAGCAGTTTATATCTGGGGCAGGGTGGAGAGACCCAGTACTTC.

This clonotype was detected many times. The CDR3 coding sequence is TGTGCCAGCAGCCCCGGGACTAGCGGCTCCTACGAGCAGTACTTC. Its protein product is CASSPGTSGSYEQYF. The J gene is TRBJ2-7, the V gene TRBV3-1; 11 bases are a match to TRBD2. The CDR3 loop spans 15 amino acids. V shed 4 bases and J 0 bases; nucleotides not matched to a gene: 2. The V gene's germline CDR1 is LGHDT and CDR2 YNNKEL (reference sequence).

This clonotype was counted ten times or more. The rearrangement joins TRBV10-3 to TRBJ2-5, with 9 bases lining up with TRBD2. The CDR3 runs 16 residues. Germline trimming cut 4 bases from V and 4 bases from J; bases unmatched to any gene: 10. The germline gives CDR1 ENHRY, CDR2 SYGVKD. DNA for the CDR3: TGTGCCATCAGTGTTCGAATAGCGGGAGACCCAGAGACCCAGTACTTC. This translates into CAISVRIAGDPETQYF.

This clonotype was observed many times. The chain recombines TRBV6-5 with TRBJ2-5; TRBD2 matches at 8 bases. Germline CDR1 MNHEY, CDR2 SVGAGI. The CDR3 is 15 amino acids. V shed 2 bases, J shed 5 bases, and the junction held 7 bases outside the gene matches. The CDR3 sequence: CASSYGGLVGETQYF. CDR3 DNA sequence: TGTGCCAGCAGTTACGGGGGACTAGTGGGTGAGACCCAGTACTTC.

This clonotype was seen ten or more times. This chain uses TRBV7-2 with TRBJ2-5; 10 bases fit TRBD2. With V trimmed by 6 bases and J by 4 bases, 17 bases remained unmatched. This CDR3 contains 18 residues. CDR1 SGHTA and CDR2 FQGNSA come from the germline V gene. CDR3 amino acids: CASSNRWNSGRAVETQYF. The CDR3 nucleotides read TGTGCCAGCAGTAATAGGTGGAACAGCGGGAGGGCCGTAGAGACCCAGTACTTC.

This clonotype was observed at least ten times. The rearrangement joins TRBV19 to TRBJ2-2; D may correspond to TRBD1 or TRBD2 (5 bases each). Germline V CDR1 and CDR2: LNHDA, SQIVND (reference sequence). The V end lost 5 bases, the J end lost 6 bases, and 10 bases lay between the germline ends. The length of the CDR3 is 13 residues. CDR3 sequence: CASSPGAAGELFF. The CDR3 DNA sequence: TGTGCCAGTAGTCCCGGGGCTGCCGGGGAGCTGTTTTTT.

On this clonotype itself: This may stem from a read error, because a much larger clone lies one nucleotide away. Since the CDR3 does not end with the conserved phenylalanine or tryptophan, this likely comes from a read error. The rearrangement uses TRBV28 and TRBJ1-3; TRBD1 matches at 8 bases. From germline, CDR1 is MDHEN and CDR2 SYDVKM. CDR3 length equals 16 residues. J gave up 0 bases and V 1 base, and 2 bases lay outside the gene matches. The CDR3 reads CASSLYTGGSGNTIYS. The CDR3 DNA sequence: TGTGCCAGCAGTTTATATACAGGGGGCTCTGGAAACACCATATATTCT.